Detailed here is one T cell receptor (beta chain). Its antigen is undetermined. Per the germline V gene, CDR1 is SGHRS and CDR2 is YFSETQ. The ends were cut back, 2 bases at V and 8 bases at J, with 19 bases in the middle. The length of the CDR3 is 15 residues. The data derive from a study of PD-1 blockade in classical Hodgkin lymphoma. Only in-frame clones appear in the TCRdb table, and some are missing; sequencing was by immunoSEQ multiplex PCR. The data show 950 to 1,500 clones, with 85% to 90% seen just once and 55% to 70% held by the top ten. The study's findings and limits: Why repertoires differed is undefined; disease activity or prior therapy possibly contributed. Significant TCR diversity gains by C4D1 occurred in CD4+ but not CD8+ cells. Complete responders entered with baseline diversity on par with newly diagnosed patients, the results showed.

Each patient relapsed following autologous stem cell transplantation, and prior brentuximab vedotin exposure differed. This chain connects TRBV5-1 to TRBJ1-2, with D possibly TRBD1 on 5 matching bases. This sample comprised peripheral blood mononuclear cells (PBMCs), obtained at baseline. The source of this sequence is a human donor with classical Hodgkin lymphoma. The CDR3 spells CASSFEPGPALGYTF. CDR3 nucleotides: TGCGCCAGCAGCTTTGAACCGGGACCAGCTTTGGGCTACACCTTC.